The 2 T cell receptor beta chains listed next were all sequenced from one sample in a study of radiotherapy plus CTLA-4 blockade in lung cancer. Only in-frame clones appear in the TCRdb table, and some are missing; sequencing was by immunoSEQ multiplex PCR. The sample has about 98,000 clones, around 83% seen once. The input for sequencing was peripheral blood, taken from a patient treated with radiotherapy plus ipilimumab. These receptors all come from a human donor with non-small cell lung cancer who had a partial response to radiotherapy plus ipilimumab.

This chain joins TRBV27 and TRBJ2-1; 7 nucleotides agree with TRBD2. V shed 5 bases, J shed 4 bases, and the junction held 11 bases outside the gene matches. This CDR3 comprises 16 residues. Germline V gene sequence: CDR1 MNHEY, CDR2 SMNVEV (reference sequence). CDR3 DNA: TGTGCCAGCAGTGCTCCCCGGGACTACCCTTACAATGAGCAGTTCTTC. It codes for CASSAPRDYPYNEQFF.

This chain uses TRBV7-2 with TRBJ2-7, with 10 bases identical to TRBD2. The CDR3 has 17 amino acids. The trim removed 5 bases at V and 2 bases at J, leaving 12 bases unmatched. The V gene's germline CDR1 is SGHTA and CDR2 FQGNSA. In DNA form, the CDR3 reads TGTGCCAGCAGCGCTAGCGGGAGTTTTGGGGCCCCCTACGAGCAGTACTTC. Amino acids: CASSASGSFGAPYEQYF.